Following are 27 T cell receptor beta chains from one sample sequenced in a study of shared clonotypes between healthy human individuals. Selected positively for CCR7 and CD45RO-negative, naive CD8 cells excluded terminally differentiated effector memory CD45RA+ cells. The table came from immunoSEQ multiplex PCR; TCRdb's copy has only in-frame clones and leaves some out. The data show roughly 2.1 million clones, roughly 91% seen once. The sample taken for sequencing was naive CD8+ T cells from PBMCs. The origin of the receptors is a man aged 18 to 30 in good health. Some clones in this sample may be carry-over from other donors' samples.

The chain combines TRBV4-1 with TRBJ2-7, with D possibly matching TRBD1 (6 bases). The CDR3 length is 14 residues. The germline V and J ends were trimmed by 4 bases and 3 bases, with 13 bases remaining between them. In germline, CDR1 is MGHRA, CDR2 YSYEKL. The chain's CDR3 is CASSPTPQGYEQYF. The CDR3, as DNA: TGCGCCAGCAGCCCAACACCACAGGGCTACGAGCAGTACTTC.

The chain combines TRBV5-1 with TRBJ2-1; 8 bases map to TRBD1. Germline V gene lookup returns CDR1 SGHRS and CDR2 YFSETQ. V trimming: 0 bases; J trimming: 8 bases; junction bases outside the gene matches: 10. The CDR3 has 16 amino acids. Here the CDR3 reads CASSLAGQGSGYEQFF. Here the CDR3 DNA reads TGCGCCAGCAGCTTGGCCGGACAGGGATCGGGGTATGAGCAGTTCTTC. Filled out from reference TRBV5-1 and TRBJ2-1, the complete variable domain reads KAGVTQTPRYLIKTRGQQVTLSCSPISGHRSVSWYQQTPGQGLQFLFEYFSETQRNKGNFPGRFSGRQFSNSRSEMNVSTLELGDSALYLCASSLAGQGSGYEQFFGPGTRLTVL.

This clone was detected only once. V is TRBV27 and J is TRBJ2-7, with unresolved D. The CDR3 has 13 residues. Per germline, CDR1 MNHEY and CDR2 SMNVEV (reference sequence). Trimming removed 5 bases at V and 3 bases at J, with 11 bases between. The CDR3 loop reads CASSPINGYEQYF. The CDR3 DNA reads as TGTGCCAGCAGTCCTATTAACGGCTACGAGCAGTACTTC.

The CDR3 here is CASSLISGPYNEQFF. The CDR3 region has the DNA TGTGCCAGCAGTTTGATTAGCGGACCTTACAATGAGCAGTTCTTC. J is TRBJ2-1 and V is TRBV27; possibly TRBD2 for D (6 bases). V dropped 3 bases and J dropped 4 bases, with 13 bases sitting between them. The CDR3 contains 15 residues. Germline V gene sequence: CDR1 MNHEY, CDR2 SMNVEV (reference sequence).

J is TRBJ1-4 and V is TRBV18; D is perhaps TRBD1 (5 bases). CDR3 length: 17 residues. Germline V gives CDR1 KGHSH, CDR2 LQKENI. Trimming stripped 3 bases from V and 3 bases from J, with 17 bases between. CDR3 protein: CASSPFPAGHANEKLFF. The CDR3 DNA is TGTGCCAGCTCACCGTTCCCAGCGGGGCATGCTAATGAAAAACTGTTTTTT.

The chain carries TRBV11-3 and TRBJ2-5; D might be TRBD2 (5 bases). There are 15 residues in the CDR3. Germline CDR1 reads SGHNT; CDR2 reads YENEEA. V shed 5 bases and J shed 5 bases, with 18 bases lying between them. The CDR3 DNA follows: TGTGCCAGCAGCCCACTGACGGGCGCGGGTGAGACCCAGTACTTC. Protein product: CASSPLTGAGETQYF.

The rearrangement joins TRBV19 to TRBJ1-1; no firm D call. Germline V gene sequence: CDR1 LNHDA, CDR2 SQIVND (reference sequence). V was clipped by 0 bases and J by 11 bases, with 13 bases between them. The CDR3 is 13 amino acids. The CDR3 here is CASSIDSPGGAFF. The CDR3 nucleotides are TGTGCCAGTAGTATAGATTCCCCAGGTGGGGCTTTCTTT.

This chain uses TRBV5-1 with TRBJ2-7, with 7 bases that match TRBD1. Germline lookup yields CDR1 SGHRS and CDR2 YFSETQ. The V segment lost 1 base and the J segment 5 bases; nucleotides outside the gene matches: 12. CDR3 length: 16 amino acids. The CDR3 reads CASSLRQGQVGHEQYF. The CDR3 nucleotides read TGCGCCAGCAGCTTGAGACAGGGCCAGGTGGGGCACGAGCAGTACTTC.

In nucleotides, the CDR3 is TGTGCCAGCAGCCCCGCGGGGGGAGGGAGAGAGACCCAGTACTTC. Translated, it gives CASSPAGGGRETQYF. The chain carries TRBV7-3 and TRBJ2-5; 8 bases map to TRBD2. With 5 bases clipped from V and 4 bases from J, the junction kept 9 bases outside the gene matches. This CDR3 has 15 amino acids. The germline gives CDR1 SGHTA, CDR2 FQGTGA.

CDR3 residues: CASSQDLSGRAWGNEQFF. The CDR3, as DNA: TGTGCCAGCAGCCAAGACCTTAGCGGGAGGGCCTGGGGTAATGAGCAGTTCTTC. The chain links TRBV4-2 to TRBJ2-1; 11 bases line up with TRBD2. The CDR3 has 18 residues. The germline CDR1 and CDR2 sequences are LGHNA and YNFKEQ. The ends lost 0 bases at V and 7 bases at J; junction bases unmatched: 11.

J is TRBJ1-2 and V is TRBV28; D possibly corresponds to TRBD1 (5 bases). CDR1 is MDHEN, CDR2 SYDVKM, per germline. The CDR3 has 15 amino acids. Between the trimmed V and J ends, which lost 1 base and 4 bases, there was a span of 13 bases. CDR3: CASSLSWGASYGYTF. CDR3 coding DNA: TGTGCCAGCAGTTTATCTTGGGGCGCGAGCTATGGCTACACCTTC.

V is TRBV6-5 and J is TRBJ1-3; no clear D gene. This CDR3 is 15 amino acids long. Germline V lookup: CDR1 MNHEY, CDR2 SVGAGI. Trimming stripped 0 bases from V and 2 bases from J, with 8 bases between. The CDR3 loop is CASSYSKNTGNTIYF. Here the CDR3 DNA reads TGTGCCAGCAGTTACTCGAAAAATACTGGAAACACCATATATTTT.

This chain joins TRBV15 and TRBJ2-7, with 10 nucleotides matching TRBD1. There are 14 residues in the CDR3. Germline-derived CDR1 and CDR2 are LNHNV and YYDKDF (reference sequence). J lost 5 bases, V lost 3 bases, and 4 bases had no gene match. The CDR3, as DNA: TGTGCCACCAGCAGTAGGACAGGGGGGAACGAGCAGTACTTC. It encodes CATSSRTGGNEQYF.

CDR3 residues: CASSDSGGSYNEQFF. The CDR3 region has the DNA TGTGCCAGCTCAGATAGTGGCGGCTCCTACAATGAGCAGTTCTTC. The chain employs TRBV18 and TRBJ2-1; D call uncertain. This CDR3 is 15 amino acids long. CDR1 and CDR2 from the germline V gene are KGHSH and LQKENI. Trimming removed 5 bases from V and 0 bases from J, with 11 bases in between.

V usage is TRBV27 and J usage is TRBJ2-3; a weak D match, TRBD2 (5 bases). Germline lookup yields CDR1 MNHEY and CDR2 SMNVEV (reference sequence). V lost 3 bases and J 5 bases, leaving 15 bases between the germline ends. The length of the CDR3 is 15 residues. CDR3 coding DNA: TGTGCCAGCAGTTTCTCGGGGAGCGAGGGAGATACGCAGTATTTT. Translating it yields CASSFSGSEGDTQYF.

This clone came up once. CDR3 coding DNA: TGTGCCAGCAGCGTAGGGGGCGGCAGCGATGAAAAACTGTTTTTT. Translating gives CASSVGGGSDEKLFF. V is TRBV9 and J is TRBJ1-4; possibly TRBD1 for D (5 bases). Germline CDR1 and CDR2: SGDLS and YYNGEE. V lost 0 bases and J 6 bases, leaving 12 bases between the germline ends. The CDR3 spans 15 residues.

The V gene is TRBV27, the J gene TRBJ1-1; no reliable D call. Germline V gene lookup returns CDR1 MNHEY and CDR2 SMNVEV (reference sequence). The CDR3 has 13 amino acids. V was cut by 0 bases and J by 11 bases, with 13 bases left in between. CDR3 sequence reads: CASSLSPGFWAFF. Written as DNA, the CDR3 is TGTGCCAGCAGTTTATCCCCAGGATTCTGGGCTTTCTTT.

This chain joins TRBV7-2 and TRBJ1-1; 10 nucleotides line up with TRBD1. CDR1 SGHTA and CDR2 FQGNSA come from the germline V gene. The J segment lost 0 bases and the V segment lost 5 bases, leaving 9 bases of the junction unmatched. The CDR3 is 17 amino acids. CDR3 sequence reads: CASSAGQGRFMNTEAFF. DNA of the CDR3: TGTGCCAGCAGCGCGGGACAGGGGAGGTTTATGAACACTGAAGCTTTCTTT.

The gene calls are TRBV10-3 and TRBJ2-7; 7 nucleotides align to TRBD1. Germline CDR1 and CDR2: ENHRY and SYGVKD. With 2 bases clipped from V and 0 bases from J, the junction kept 4 bases outside the gene matches. This CDR3 region has 15 residues. The CDR3 DNA is TGTGCCATCAGTGAGCCGACAGGGTTCTCCTACGAGCAGTACTTC. Protein sequence: CAISEPTGFSYEQYF.

The V call is TRBV7-9, the J call TRBJ2-5, with TRBD2 identical over 9 bases. The CDR3 is made up of 15 amino acids. Germline CDR1 reads SEHNR; CDR2 reads FQNEAQ (reference sequence). J was trimmed by 5 bases and V by 11 bases; bases with no gene match: 15. In DNA, the CDR3 is TGTGCCGCCGGAGCGACGGGACTAGCATTCGAGACCCAGTACTTC. Amino acid sequence: CAAGATGLAFETQYF. The full variable domain, completed using reference TRBV7-9 and TRBJ2-5, is DTGVSQNPRHKITKRGQNVTFRCDPISEHNRLYWYRQTLGQGPEFLTYFQNEAQLEKSRLLSDRFSAERPKGSFSTLEIQRTEQGDSAMYLCAAGATGLAFETQYFGPGTRLLVL.

The chain carries TRBV18 and TRBJ2-2; no clear D gene. V was trimmed by 0 bases and J by 2 bases, leaving 7 bases between them. The CDR3 totals 15 residues. Germline-derived CDR1 and CDR2 are KGHSH and LQKENI. The CDR3 loop reads CASSPPPGNTGELFF. The CDR3 bases are TGTGCCAGCTCACCACCTCCGGGCAACACCGGGGAGCTGTTTTTT.

V and J are TRBV5-4 and TRBJ1-2; TRBD1 agrees at 8 bases. This CDR3 has 16 amino acids. After removal of 1 base from V and 4 bases from J, the junction contained 9 bases not matched to a gene. Germline V lookup: CDR1 SGHNT, CDR2 YYREEE (reference sequence). CDR3 DNA: TGTGCCAGCAGCTTGTGGCAGGGGGCGAAGGGCTATGGCTACACCTTC. Its translation is CASSLWQGAKGYGYTF.

The chain uses TRBV15 and TRBJ1-4, with TRBD1 matching over 8 bases. V dropped 3 bases and J dropped 2; count of bases not matched to a gene: 5. This CDR3 region has 16 residues. Germline V gene data show CDR1 as LNHNV and CDR2 as YYDKDF (reference sequence). The CDR3 here is CATSSGQGWTNEKLFF. In DNA form, the CDR3 reads TGTGCCACCAGCAGTGGACAGGGCTGGACTAATGAAAAACTGTTTTTT.

The rearrangement uses TRBV6-5 and TRBJ2-5, with D uncertain. Germline V gene data show CDR1 as MNHEY and CDR2 as SVGAGI. The CDR3 extends over 13 amino acids. The V end lost 0 bases, the J end lost 7 bases, and 9 bases lay between the germline ends. The CDR3 loop is CASSYSKVGTQYF. CDR3 nucleotides: TGTGCCAGCAGTTACTCGAAGGTCGGGACCCAGTACTTC.

This rearrangement joins TRBV30 to TRBJ2-5; 10 bases line up with TRBD2. Per germline, CDR1 GTSNPN and CDR2 SVGIG (reference sequence). The CDR3 loop spans 15 amino acids. V lost 2 bases to trimming and J lost 6 bases; unmatched junction nucleotides: 9. The CDR3 nucleotides are TGTGCCTGGAGTCGTCGGCTAGCGGGAGCGCAGACCCAGTACTTC. It specifies CAWSRRLAGAQTQYF.

The gene calls are TRBV27 and TRBJ2-7, with D perhaps assigned TRBD1 or TRBD2 (5 bases each). The germline V gene encodes CDR1 MNHEY and CDR2 SMNVEV (reference sequence). This CDR3 comprises 18 residues. V was pared by 1 base and J by 0 bases, with 19 bases between. CDR3 DNA sequence: TGTGCCAGCAGTTTATTAGGGTGGGGACCCCAGAGCTCCTACGAGCAGTACTTC. Amino acids: CASSLLGWGPQSSYEQYF.

The chain uses TRBV5-1 and TRBJ2-7; D gene unclear. Germline lookup yields CDR1 SGHRS and CDR2 YFSETQ. This CDR3 region has 16 residues. V lost 1 base and J lost 2, with 16 bases in between. CDR3 bases: TGCGCCAGCAGCTTGATCCCGGGTCGGAGAACCTACGAGCAGTACTTC. It codes for CASSLIPGRRTYEQYF.